The 30 T cell receptor beta chains in this list originate from one sample, sequenced in a study of blood T cell repertoires in COVID-19. Generated by immunoSEQ multiplex PCR, the TCRdb table keeps only in-frame clones and is missing some. The table shows some 44,000 clones, with nearly 90% occurring only once. What was sequenced was peripheral blood. The receptors were sampled from a human donor in a cohort sampled during active COVID-19.

This chain links TRBV27 with TRBJ1-5; 8 bases agree with TRBD1. This CDR3 has 15 residues. With 6 bases clipped from V and 1 base from J, the junction kept 5 bases outside the gene matches. Per germline, CDR1 MNHEY and CDR2 SMNVEV (reference sequence). The CDR3 reads CASRPNRGSNQPQHF. The CDR3 nucleotides read TGTGCCAGCAGACCTAACAGGGGGAGCAATCAGCCCCAGCATTTT.

The chain has TRBV6-1 and TRBJ1-2; D ambiguous. CDR3 length: 11 amino acids. With 2 bases removed from V and 5 bases from J, the gap between germline ends came to 3 bases. Germline lookup yields CDR1 MNHNS and CDR2 SASEGT. The CDR3 sequence: CASSERYGYTF. In DNA, the CDR3 is TGTGCCAGCAGTGAACGGTATGGCTACACCTTC.

The chain links TRBV19 to TRBJ1-1; TRBD1 agrees at 11 bases. The V and J ends lost 6 bases and 1 base, in that order; junction bases with no gene match: 4. Germline assignment: CDR1 LNHDA and CDR2 SQIVND (reference sequence). This CDR3 contains 15 residues. CDR3 DNA sequence: TGTGCCAGTAGGATCGGGACAGGGGGGAACACTGAAGCTTTCTTT. Amino acids: CASRIGTGGNTEAFF. The entire variable domain, with the rest obtained from reference TRBV19 and TRBJ1-1, is as follows: DGGITQSPKYLFRKEGQNVTLSCEQNLNHDAMYWYRQDPGQGLRLIYYSQIVNDFQKGDIAEGYSVSREKKESFPLTVTSAQKNPTAFYLCASRIGTGGNTEAFFGQGTRLTVV.

This clone appeared once. The chain joins TRBV7-2 to TRBJ2-3, with 12 bases lining up with TRBD2. V trimming: 5 bases; J trimming: 10 bases; junction bases outside the gene matches: 4. Germline CDR1 is SGHTA and CDR2 is FQGNSA. The CDR3 is made up of 13 amino acids. In DNA, the CDR3 is TGTGCCAGCAGCCCCGGACTAGCGGGGTCGCAGTATTTT. Translating gives CASSPGLAGSQYF.

V is TRBV11-2 and J is TRBJ2-5; 7 nucleotides line up with TRBD2. The trim removed 5 bases at V and 5 bases at J, leaving 5 bases unmatched. This CDR3 spans 13 amino acids. CDR1 and CDR2 from the germline V gene are SGHAT and FQNNGV. The CDR3 protein is CASSSGVGETQYF. As DNA, the CDR3 is TGTGCCAGCAGCAGCGGGGTCGGGGAGACCCAGTACTTC.

This clone was counted once. The chain is built from TRBV29-1 and TRBJ2-1; a weak D match, TRBD1 (6 bases). V lost 1 base to trimming and J lost 6 bases, with 19 bases between them. The germline V gene has CDR1 SQVTM and CDR2 ANQGSEA. The CDR3 is 16 amino acids. The CDR3 loop reads CSVEGDLDRGGNEQFF. The CDR3, as DNA: TGCAGCGTTGAAGGTGATCTGGACCGAGGGGGCAATGAGCAGTTCTTC.

This chain joins TRBV19 and TRBJ2-5, with 7 bases that match TRBD1. The V gene's germline CDR1 is LNHDA and CDR2 SQIVND (reference sequence). This CDR3 spans 14 amino acids. V shed 0 bases, J shed 5 bases, and the junction held 3 bases outside the gene matches. This CDR3 is CASSIEGQEETQYF. The CDR3 bases are TGTGCCAGTAGTATAGAAGGACAGGAGGAGACCCAGTACTTC.

This sequence joins TRBV6-1 and TRBJ1-1, with unresolved D. Germline values: CDR1 MNHNS, CDR2 SASEGT. The CDR3 consists of 18 residues. V lost 1 base, J lost 0 bases, and 18 bases lay in between. CDR3 amino acids: CASSEDDEVRFLNTEAFF. The CDR3 DNA reads as TGTGCCAGCAGTGAAGACGACGAGGTTAGATTTCTGAACACTGAAGCTTTCTTT.

The genes are TRBV12-3 or TRBV12-4 and TRBJ1-1, with D possibly being TRBD1 (5 bases). The CDR3 has 13 amino acids. The V gene lost 5 bases and the J gene lost 1 base, with 8 bases spanning the gap. The CDR3 bases are TGTGCCAGCAGTGACAGAAAGAACACTGAAGCTTTCTTT. Translated, it gives CASSDRKNTEAFF.

This chain uses TRBV29-1 with TRBJ1-5; a possible D gene is TRBD1 (5 bases). This CDR3 is built from 13 residues. V lost 7 bases and J 5 bases, leaving 15 bases between the germline ends. Germline V gene lookup returns CDR1 SQVTM and CDR2 ANQGSEA. The CDR3 region is CSALSDRDQPQHF. The CDR3 coding sequence is TGCAGCGCACTTAGTGACAGAGATCAGCCCCAGCATTTT.

This rearrangement joins TRBV5-8 to TRBJ1-2; unclear D gene. This CDR3 has 12 residues. Trimming shortened V by 4 bases and J by 8 bases, and 12 bases separated the two germline ends. Germline V gives CDR1 SGHTS, CDR2 YDEGEE. The CDR3 DNA reads TGTGCCAGCAGCCCCGCTCAACAAGGCTACACCTTC. Protein product: CASSPAQQGYTF.

This chain connects TRBV6-5 to TRBJ2-5; tentative D call: TRBD2 (6 bases). CDR3 length: 13 residues. CDR1 and CDR2 from the germline V gene are MNHEY and SVGAGI. The V and J ends lost 5 bases and 4 bases respectively, with 11 bases between them. CDR3 sequence (DNA): TGTGCCAGCAGTACAACTAGCTCAGAGACCCAGTACTTC. Its translation is CASSTTSSETQYF.

Only a few counts were recorded for this clone. The chain combines TRBV5-1 with TRBJ2-1; 11 bases align to TRBD1. Germline CDR1 SGHRS, CDR2 YFSETQ. V gave up 0 bases and J gave up 6 bases; unmatched junction bases: 11. This CDR3 is built from 18 residues. In DNA, the CDR3 is TGCGCCAGCAGCTTGGGTCTGTTCGCCGGGACAGGGGGCAATGAGCAGTTCTTC. It codes for CASSLGLFAGTGGNEQFF.

The genes are TRBV19 and TRBJ2-1, with TRBD1 matching 9 bases. The V gene's germline CDR1 is LNHDA and CDR2 SQIVND (reference sequence). The CDR3 is made up of 15 amino acids. With 9 bases clipped from V and 2 bases from J, the junction kept 8 bases outside the gene matches. CDR3 in amino acids: CASKRGTGTYNEQFF. The CDR3 DNA is TGTGCCAGCAAGAGAGGGACAGGGACCTACAATGAGCAGTTCTTC.

The chain is built from TRBV30 and TRBJ1-5; no clear D. Trimming shortened V by 4 bases and J by 2 bases, and 9 bases separated the two germline ends. This CDR3 is built from 13 residues. Germline V gene data show CDR1 as GTSNPN and CDR2 as SVGIG (reference sequence). CDR3 nucleotide sequence: TGTGCCTGGACCTCTAACGGCAATCAGCCCCAGCATTTT. Its protein product is CAWTSNGNQPQHF.

This chain joins TRBV6-6 and TRBJ2-7; 7 bases are shared with TRBD2. CDR1 and CDR2 (germline): MNHNY, SVGAGI (reference sequence). Losses at the gene ends were 7 bases for V and 0 bases for J; bases not matched to a gene: 9. The CDR3 runs 15 residues. CDR3 protein: CASNRGLGVSYEQYF. CDR3 DNA: TGTGCCAGCAACCGTGGACTAGGGGTCTCCTACGAGCAGTACTTC.

The DNA for the CDR3 is TGTGCCAGCAGTTCCACTAGGAACTCCTACGAGCAGTACTTC. It codes for CASSSTRNSYEQYF. The V gene is TRBV6-5, the J gene TRBJ2-7; D may be TRBD2 (5 bases). Looked up from germline, CDR1 is MNHEY and CDR2 is SVGAGI. This CDR3 comprises 14 residues. V was pared by 4 bases and J by 0 bases, with 10 bases between.

The chain recombines TRBV5-1 with TRBJ2-3; 14 bases fit TRBD2. V trimming: 3 bases; J trimming: 4 bases; junction bases outside the gene matches: 7. The CDR3 contains 17 residues. Germline V gene data show CDR1 as SGHRS and CDR2 as YFSETQ. This chain's CDR3 is CASSSGTSGGKSDTQYF. In nucleotides, the CDR3 is TGCGCCAGCAGCTCCGGGACTAGCGGGGGAAAGTCAGATACGCAGTATTTT.

This rearrangement joins TRBV12-3 or TRBV12-4 to TRBJ1-1; no reliable D call. This CDR3 region has 12 residues. V was shortened by 3 bases and J by 5 bases, with 7 bases between the two germline ends. CDR3 region: CASSFRGTEAFF. CDR3 DNA sequence: TGTGCCAGCAGTTTCCGGGGTACTGAAGCTTTCTTT.

V usage is TRBV6-5 and J usage is TRBJ1-2; D remains ambiguous. V was shortened by 3 bases and J by 8 bases, with 13 bases between the two germline ends. The CDR3 loop spans 13 amino acids. Germline V lookup: CDR1 MNHEY, CDR2 SVGAGI. Here the CDR3 DNA reads TGTGCCAGCAGTTATACGGGGAGAATGGGCTACACCTTC. Translating it yields CASSYTGRMGYTF.

The rearrangement uses TRBV19 and TRBJ2-1; 12 bases are a match to TRBD2. In germline, CDR1 is LNHDA, CDR2 SQIVND (reference sequence). Trimming removed 5 bases from V and 10 bases from J; junction bases left unmatched: 6. The CDR3 length is 14 residues. CDR3 DNA: TGTGCCAGTAGTCTACTAGCGGGGGGTCACGAGCAGTTCTTC. It specifies CASSLLAGGHEQFF.

The rearrangement joins TRBV5-4 to TRBJ2-5; the D is unclear. Germline values: CDR1 SGHNT, CDR2 YYREEE (reference sequence). Trimming stripped 1 base from V and 2 bases from J, with 12 bases between. The CDR3 runs 15 residues. The chain's CDR3 is CASSLPIGAQETQYF. CDR3 DNA sequence: TGTGCCAGCAGCTTGCCAATCGGAGCGCAAGAGACCCAGTACTTC.

The genes are TRBV5-1 and TRBJ1-1; D gene ambiguous. Per germline, CDR1 SGHRS and CDR2 YFSETQ. The CDR3 sequence is 14 residues long. The V and J ends lost 0 bases and 6 bases respectively, with 12 bases between them. The CDR3 region is CASSLGHTSAEAFF. In DNA form, the CDR3 reads TGCGCCAGCAGCTTGGGACATACAAGTGCTGAAGCTTTCTTT.

The chain carries TRBV11-2 and TRBJ1-2, with TRBD1 as a possible D gene (6 bases). Germline lookup yields CDR1 SGHAT and CDR2 FQNNGV. Trimming pared 1 base from V and 5 bases from J, leaving 11 bases between. The CDR3 sequence is 14 residues long. CDR3 region: CASSLASGEYGYTF. The CDR3 nucleotides are TGTGCCAGCAGCTTAGCGTCAGGGGAGTATGGCTACACCTTC. The variable domain in full, with the rest retrieved from reference TRBV11-2 and TRBJ1-2, is EAGVAQSPRYKIIEKRQSVAFWCNPISGHATLYWYQQILGQGPKLLIQFQNNGVVDDSQLPKDRFSAERLKGVDSTLKIQPAKLEDSAVYLCASSLASGEYGYTFGSGTRLTVV.

V is TRBV4-2 and J is TRBJ2-3, with 11 bases identical to TRBD2. Unmatched junction bases numbered 8, after V lost 3 bases and J lost 3 bases. The CDR3 has 17 amino acids. Germline V gene lookup returns CDR1 LGHNA and CDR2 YNFKEQ. CDR3 sequence reads: CASSQDPSGGITDTQYF. The CDR3 DNA is TGTGCCAGCAGCCAGGACCCTAGCGGGGGGATAACAGATACGCAGTATTTT.

V usage is TRBV7-3 and J usage is TRBJ1-1; 7 nucleotides agree with TRBD1. CDR1 is SGHTA, CDR2 FQGTGA, per germline. V dropped 5 bases and J dropped 3; count of bases not matched to a gene: 3. The CDR3 length is 13 residues. The CDR3 DNA follows: TGTGCCAGCAGCCCCGGGACAGACACTGAAGCTTTCTTT. Protein product: CASSPGTDTEAFF.

V usage is TRBV30 and J usage is TRBJ2-3; possibly TRBD1 for D (6 bases). Germline-derived CDR1 and CDR2 are GTSNPN and SVGIG (reference sequence). The CDR3 is made up of 15 amino acids. V was cut by 2 bases and J by 2 bases, with 14 bases left in between. Written as DNA, the CDR3 is TGTGCCTGGAGTCCTCAGGACAGAGACACAGATACGCAGTATTTT. Its translation is CAWSPQDRDTDTQYF.

The chain uses TRBV11-3 and TRBJ2-1; 9 bases fit TRBD2. Per germline, CDR1 SGHNT and CDR2 YENEEA. V lost 0 bases and J lost 6; bases outside the gene matches: 9. The CDR3 covers 17 residues. The CDR3 spells CASSLEVRRGGPNEQFF. The CDR3 region has the DNA TGTGCCAGCAGCTTAGAAGTGAGGCGGGGGGGTCCCAATGAGCAGTTCTTC.

J is TRBJ2-7 and V is TRBV7-6, with D perhaps matching TRBD2 (6 bases). The CDR3 has 14 residues. The germline CDR1 and CDR2 sequences are SGHVS and FNYEAQ. Trimming pared 1 base from V and 2 bases from J, leaving 9 bases between. Here the CDR3 DNA reads TGTGCCAGCAGCTTAGGGACTACTCCCTACGAGCAGTACTTC. This sequence encodes CASSLGTTPYEQYF.

This sequence joins TRBV5-1 and TRBJ2-3, with D tentatively TRBD1 (5 bases). The CDR3 spans 19 residues. CDR1 is SGHRS, CDR2 YFSETQ, per germline. V lost 4 bases to trimming and J lost 1 base, with 25 bases between them. The CDR3 reads CASSRQITNPFSGTDTQYF. CDR3 in DNA: TGCGCCAGCAGCCGACAGATTACCAACCCATTCTCCGGCACAGATACGCAGTATTTT.